The 4 T cell receptor beta chains below were found in one sample sequenced in a study of beta chain features in type 1 diabetes. Points from the study as a whole: The study found moderately but significantly shorter TCRB CDR3s in all four CD4+ subsets of Type 1 diabetes patients.

Investigators reverse transcribed all isolated RNA, so they sequenced expressed TCRB transcripts. TCRdb's table, derived via immunoSEQ multiplex PCR, lists solely in-frame clones and lacks some. Of 200,000 to 250,000 clones listed, approximately 15% were seen once; the top ten hold roughly 0.019%. Their target antigens are unknown. Sample: naive CD4+ T cells from blood. These TCRs come from a man between 25 and 39 years old with type 1 diabetes.

The chain uses TRBV6-5 and TRBJ1-5; D unclear. Germline V gene lookup returns CDR1 MNHEY and CDR2 SVGAGI. Trimming stripped 0 bases from V and 5 bases from J, with 8 bases between. CDR3 length: 14 amino acids. The CDR3 is CASSYSAGDQPQHF. The CDR3, as DNA: TGTGCCAGCAGTTACTCGGCGGGAGATCAGCCCCAGCATTTT.

This clone was seen a handful of times. The chain uses TRBV7-9 and TRBJ2-7, with 8 bases matching TRBD1. There are 18 residues in the CDR3. Germline CDR1 and CDR2: SEHNR and FQNEAQ (reference sequence). With 1 base clipped from V and 2 bases from J, the junction kept 13 bases outside the gene matches. This CDR3 reads CASSLVGTGGYYPYEQYF. In DNA form, the CDR3 reads TGTGCCAGCAGCTTAGTTGGGACAGGAGGTTATTATCCCTACGAGCAGTACTTC.

This clone has more than one count but fewer than ten. The chain carries TRBV5-1 and TRBJ2-1; 7 bases agree with TRBD1. V trimming: 8 bases; J trimming: 6 bases; junction bases outside the gene matches: 11. Germline V gene data show CDR1 as SGHRS and CDR2 as YFSETQ. There are 14 residues in the CDR3. CDR3 coding DNA: TGCGCCAGTTTTAAAGGGCAGGGGGTCAATGAGCAGTTCTTC. This translates into CASFKGQGVNEQFF.

This chain uses TRBV12-5 with TRBJ1-5; 9 positions match TRBD1. The CDR3 covers 14 residues. The V segment lost 6 bases and the J segment 4 bases; nucleotides outside the gene matches: 4. Looked up from germline, CDR1 is LGHNT and CDR2 is FRNRAP. The CDR3 bases are TGTGCTAGTGGACCGGGACAGGGAAATCAGCCCCAGCATTTT. This sequence encodes CASGPGQGNQPQHF.